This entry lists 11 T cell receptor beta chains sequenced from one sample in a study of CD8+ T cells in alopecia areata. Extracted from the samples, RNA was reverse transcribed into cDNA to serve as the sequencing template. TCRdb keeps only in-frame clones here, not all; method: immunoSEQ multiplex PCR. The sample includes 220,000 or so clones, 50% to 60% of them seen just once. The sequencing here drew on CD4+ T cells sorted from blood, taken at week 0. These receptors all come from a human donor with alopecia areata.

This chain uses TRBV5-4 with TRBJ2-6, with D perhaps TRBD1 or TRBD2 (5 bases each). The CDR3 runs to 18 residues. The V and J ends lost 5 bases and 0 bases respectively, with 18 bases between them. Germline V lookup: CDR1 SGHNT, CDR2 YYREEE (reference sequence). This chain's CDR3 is CASRETSGTRSGANVLTF. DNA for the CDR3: TGTGCCAGCAGGGAAACCTCCGGGACCCGCTCTGGGGCCAACGTCCTGACTTTC.

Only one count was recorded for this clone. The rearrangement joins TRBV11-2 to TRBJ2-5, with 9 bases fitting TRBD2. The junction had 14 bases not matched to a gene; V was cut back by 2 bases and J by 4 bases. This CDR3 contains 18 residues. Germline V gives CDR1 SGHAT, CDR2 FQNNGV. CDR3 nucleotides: TGTGCCAGCAGCTTACATGGTGTAGCGGGAGTCGGTGTAGAGACCCAGTACTTC. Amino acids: CASSLHGVAGVGVETQYF.

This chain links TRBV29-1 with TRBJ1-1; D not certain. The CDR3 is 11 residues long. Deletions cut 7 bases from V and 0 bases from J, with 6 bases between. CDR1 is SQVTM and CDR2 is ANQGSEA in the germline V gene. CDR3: CSGRVNTEAFF. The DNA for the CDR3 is TGCAGCGGCCGCGTGAACACTGAAGCTTTCTTT.

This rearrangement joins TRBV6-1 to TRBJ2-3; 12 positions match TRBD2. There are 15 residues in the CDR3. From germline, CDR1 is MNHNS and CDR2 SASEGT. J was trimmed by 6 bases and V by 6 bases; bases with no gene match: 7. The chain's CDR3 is CASSLGLAGSDTQYF. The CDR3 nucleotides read TGTGCCAGCAGCCTCGGACTAGCGGGATCCGATACGCAGTATTTT.

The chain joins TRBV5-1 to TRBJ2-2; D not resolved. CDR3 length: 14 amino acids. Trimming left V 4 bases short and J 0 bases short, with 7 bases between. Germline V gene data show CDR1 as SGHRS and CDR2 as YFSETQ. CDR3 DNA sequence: TGCGCCAGCAGCATCCAGACGAACACCGGGGAGCTGTTTTTT. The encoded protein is CASSIQTNTGELFF.

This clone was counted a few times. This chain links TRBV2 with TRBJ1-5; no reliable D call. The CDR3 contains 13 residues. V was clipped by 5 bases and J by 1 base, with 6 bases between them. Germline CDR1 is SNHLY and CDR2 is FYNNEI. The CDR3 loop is CASSTDSNQPQHF. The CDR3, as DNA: TGTGCCAGCAGTACGGACAGCAATCAGCCCCAGCATTTT.

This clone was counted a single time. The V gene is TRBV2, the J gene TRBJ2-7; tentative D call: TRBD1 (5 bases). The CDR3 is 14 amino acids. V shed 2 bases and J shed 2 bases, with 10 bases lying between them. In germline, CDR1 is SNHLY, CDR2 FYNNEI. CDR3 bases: TGTGCCAGCAGTGAACGGCAGGGTGCCTACGAGCAGTACTTC. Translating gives CASSERQGAYEQYF.

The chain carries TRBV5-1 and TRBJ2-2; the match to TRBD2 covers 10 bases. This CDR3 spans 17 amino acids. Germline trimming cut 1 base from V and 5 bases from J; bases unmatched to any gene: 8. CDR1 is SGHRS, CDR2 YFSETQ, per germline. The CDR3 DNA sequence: TGCGCCAGCAGCTTGTCAGCGGGAGGGCCGTTGACCGGGGAGCTGTTTTTT. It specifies CASSLSAGGPLTGELFF.

In DNA, the CDR3 is TGTGCCAGCAGCACCACAGGGGTGGGGGAGCAGTACTTC. It codes for CASSTTGVGEQYF. This sequence joins TRBV7-9 and TRBJ2-7; 7 bases agree with TRBD1. Trimming cost V 5 bases and J 7 bases; bases outside gene matches: 8. Germline V gene lookup returns CDR1 SEHNR and CDR2 FQNEAQ (reference sequence). The CDR3 is 13 amino acids.

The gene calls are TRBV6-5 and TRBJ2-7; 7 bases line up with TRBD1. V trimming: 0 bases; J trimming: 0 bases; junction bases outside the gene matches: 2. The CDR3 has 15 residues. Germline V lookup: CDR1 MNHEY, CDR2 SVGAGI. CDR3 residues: CASSYSGTASYEQYF. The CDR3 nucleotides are TGTGCCAGCAGTTACTCCGGGACAGCCTCCTACGAGCAGTACTTC.

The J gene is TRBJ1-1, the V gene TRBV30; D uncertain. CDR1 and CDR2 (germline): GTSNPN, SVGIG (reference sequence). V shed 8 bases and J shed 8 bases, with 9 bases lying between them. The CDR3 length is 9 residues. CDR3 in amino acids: CAGRREAFF. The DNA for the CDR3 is TGTGCCGGCCGGCGAGAAGCTTTCTTT.